This passage covers 8 T cell receptor beta chains from one sample sequenced in a study of T cells after yellow fever vaccination. Using its own MiXCR run on the 5' RACE reads, TCRdb lists one record per CDR3 protein. Of roughly 330,000 distinct CDR3 sequences listed, 6.5% to 8.5% are singletons. The sequences come from PBMCs, collected approximately 47 days after the first yellow fever vaccination. These receptors came from a man between 18 and 35 years old who received the YFV17D yellow fever vaccine.

This chain links TRBV6-2 or TRBV6-3 with TRBJ2-5; D not certain. The germline V gene encodes CDR1 MNHEY and CDR2 SVGEGT. This CDR3 has 13 residues. Trimming removed 3 bases at V and 5 bases at J, with 10 bases between. CDR3 nucleotide sequence: TGTGCCAGCAGTTATGGACCGGGTGAGACCCAGTACTTC. Translated, it gives CASSYGPGETQYF.

This clonotype was found a few times. The V gene is TRBV20-1, the J gene TRBJ2-1; D is undetermined. In germline, CDR1 is DFQATT, CDR2 SNEGSKA (reference sequence). V was pared by 6 bases and J by 8 bases, with 14 bases between. The CDR3 runs 12 residues. CDR3 amino acids: CSAPDRIHEQFF. The CDR3 coding sequence is TGCAGTGCCCCAGACCGTATCCATGAGCAGTTCTTC.

The rearrangement uses TRBV14 and TRBJ2-3, with 8 bases aligning to TRBD2. Germline CDR1 reads SGHDN; CDR2 reads FVKESK. This CDR3 is built from 15 residues. The ends lost 1 base at V and 6 bases at J; junction bases unmatched: 6. The CDR3 here is CASSQGRGGVDTQYF. The CDR3 DNA is TGTGCCAGCAGCCAAGGACGGGGGGGCGTGGATACGCAGTATTTT.

This chain joins TRBV5-1 and TRBJ2-5; TRBD1 is a possible D gene (6 bases). CDR1 and CDR2 from the germline V gene are SGHRS and YFSETQ. CDR3 length: 14 amino acids. V lost 3 bases and J lost 5, with 14 bases in between. CDR3 amino acids: CASSSTGLVETQYF. DNA of the CDR3: TGCGCCAGCAGCTCAACAGGGCTCGTGGAGACCCAGTACTTC. The complete variable domain, with remaining parts taken from reference TRBV5-1 and TRBJ2-5, reads KAGVTQTPRYLIKTRGQQVTLSCSPISGHRSVSWYQQTPGQGLQFLFEYFSETQRNKGNFPGRFSGRQFSNSRSEMNVSTLELGDSALYLCASSSTGLVETQYFGPGTRLLVL.

This clonotype came up a few times. The V gene is TRBV3-1, the J gene TRBJ2-5; D not certain. V was clipped by 1 base and J by 3 bases, with 6 bases between them. The CDR3 spans 13 residues. Per the germline V gene, CDR1 is LGHDT and CDR2 is YNNKEL (reference sequence). This CDR3 is CASSQGFEETQYF. The CDR3 DNA is TGTGCCAGCAGCCAAGGTTTCGAAGAGACCCAGTACTTC.

This clonotype was counted at least ten times. The chain is built from TRBV29-1 and TRBJ2-2, with D uncertain. CDR3 length: 11 residues. The germline V gene encodes CDR1 SQVTM and CDR2 ANQGSEA. V was pared by 1 base and J by 6 bases, with 3 bases between. The CDR3 coding sequence is TGCAGCGTTGAAGTCCCCGGGGAGCTGTTTTTT. Protein sequence: CSVEVPGELFF.

This clonotype showed up many times. This rearrangement joins TRBV6-6 to TRBJ2-2; D remains ambiguous. V was cut by 7 bases and J by 5 bases, with 11 bases left in between. CDR3 size: 13 residues. CDR1 is MNHNY and CDR2 is SVGAGI in the germline V gene (reference sequence). The CDR3: CASKREATGELFF. In DNA form, the CDR3 reads TGTGCCAGCAAACGAGAAGCGACCGGGGAGCTGTTTTTT.

The chain joins TRBV5-1 to TRBJ1-5; tentative D call: TRBD1 (5 bases). V gave up 1 base and J gave up 4 bases, with 12 bases separating them. Germline CDR1 is SGHRS and CDR2 is YFSETQ. There are 15 residues in the CDR3. This chain's CDR3 is CASSLRGVPNQPQHF. For the CDR3, the DNA is TGCGCCAGCAGCTTGCGGGGGGTCCCGAATCAGCCCCAGCATTTT.